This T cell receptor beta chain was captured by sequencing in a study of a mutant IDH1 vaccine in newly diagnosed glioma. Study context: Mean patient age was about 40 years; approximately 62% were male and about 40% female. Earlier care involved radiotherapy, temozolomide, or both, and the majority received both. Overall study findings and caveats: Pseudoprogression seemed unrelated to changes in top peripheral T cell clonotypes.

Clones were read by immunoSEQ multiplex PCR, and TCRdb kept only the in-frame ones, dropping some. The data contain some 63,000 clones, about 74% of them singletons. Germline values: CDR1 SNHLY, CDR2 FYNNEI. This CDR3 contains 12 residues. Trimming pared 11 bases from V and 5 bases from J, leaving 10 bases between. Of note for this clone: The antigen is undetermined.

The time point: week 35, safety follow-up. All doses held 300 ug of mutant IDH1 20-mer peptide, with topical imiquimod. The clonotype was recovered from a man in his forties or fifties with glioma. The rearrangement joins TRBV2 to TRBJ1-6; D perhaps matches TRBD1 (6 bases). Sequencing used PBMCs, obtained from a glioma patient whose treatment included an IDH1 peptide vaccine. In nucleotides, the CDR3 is TGTGCCTCTCGGACAGATAATTCACCCCTCCACTTT. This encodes CASRTDNSPLHF.